The present T cell receptor (beta chain) was sequenced within a study of neoadjuvant anti-PD-1 for oral cavity cancer. Study information: Non-progressing patients received a fourth nivolumab dose near day 43, then surgery on days 50-56.

Clones were read by immunoSEQ multiplex PCR, and TCRdb kept only the in-frame ones, dropping some. The repertoire holds fewer than 90,000 clones, with about four fifths as singletons. The sequencing used PBMCs, collected before nivolumab (anti-PD-1) treatment. The receptor comes from a person between 40 and 80 years old with oral cavity squamous cell carcinoma.

CDR3: CASRVGAGDTQYF. The CDR3 bases are TGTGCCAGCAGGGTGGGGGCTGGCGATACGCAGTATTTT. The J gene is TRBJ2-3, the V gene TRBV2; tentatively, D is TRBD1 (6 bases). Trimming cost V 6 bases and J 6 bases, with 13 bases left between them. The germline gives CDR1 SNHLY, CDR2 FYNNEI. This CDR3 is built from 13 residues.